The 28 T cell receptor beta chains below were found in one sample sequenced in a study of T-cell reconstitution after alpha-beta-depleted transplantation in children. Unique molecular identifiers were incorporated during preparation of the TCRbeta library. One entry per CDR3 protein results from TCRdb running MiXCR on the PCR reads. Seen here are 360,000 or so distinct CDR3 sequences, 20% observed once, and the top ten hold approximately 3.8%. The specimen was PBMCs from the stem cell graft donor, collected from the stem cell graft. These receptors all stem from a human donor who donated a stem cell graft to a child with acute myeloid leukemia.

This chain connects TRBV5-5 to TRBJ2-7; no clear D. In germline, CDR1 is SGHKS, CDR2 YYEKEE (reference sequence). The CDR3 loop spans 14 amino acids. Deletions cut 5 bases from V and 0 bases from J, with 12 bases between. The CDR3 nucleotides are TGTGCCAGCAGTTTCAGGCCGGTCTCCTACGAGCAGTACTTC. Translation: CASSFRPVSYEQYF.

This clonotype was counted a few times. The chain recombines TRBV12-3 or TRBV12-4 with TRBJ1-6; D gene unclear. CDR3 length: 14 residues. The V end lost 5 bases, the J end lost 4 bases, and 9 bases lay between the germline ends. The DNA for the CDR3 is TGTGCCAGCAGTCCGGACGGATATAATTCACCCCTCCACTTT. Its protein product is CASSPDGYNSPLHF.

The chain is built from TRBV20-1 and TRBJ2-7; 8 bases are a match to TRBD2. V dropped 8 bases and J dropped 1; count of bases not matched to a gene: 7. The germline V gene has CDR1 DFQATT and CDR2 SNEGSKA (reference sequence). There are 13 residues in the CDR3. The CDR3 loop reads CSKAGAGSYEQYF. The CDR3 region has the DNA TGCAGTAAAGCGGGAGCGGGATCCTACGAGCAGTACTTC.

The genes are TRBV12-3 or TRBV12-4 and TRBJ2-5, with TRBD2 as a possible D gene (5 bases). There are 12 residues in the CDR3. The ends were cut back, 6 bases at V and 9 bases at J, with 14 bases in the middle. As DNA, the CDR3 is TGTGCCAGCAGGGAGGAGGCCGGGCCCCAGTACTTC. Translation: CASREEAGPQYF.

The CDR3: CASSKGQGQETQYF. In DNA, the CDR3 is TGTGCCAGCAGCAAAGGACAGGGGCAAGAGACCCAGTACTTC. This chain joins TRBV11-2 and TRBJ2-5, with TRBD1 matching over 9 bases. Germline values: CDR1 SGHAT, CDR2 FQNNGV. The J segment lost 2 bases and the V segment lost 5 bases, leaving 3 bases of the junction unmatched. The CDR3 extends over 14 amino acids. Full variable domain (remainder filled in from reference TRBV11-2 and TRBJ2-5): EAGVAQSPRYKIIEKRQSVAFWCNPISGHATLYWYQQILGQGPKLLIQFQNNGVVDDSQLPKDRFSAERLKGVDSTLKIQPAKLEDSAVYLCASSKGQGQETQYFGPGTRLLVL.

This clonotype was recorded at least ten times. The CDR3 nucleotides are TGTGCCACCAGCCCGGGACAGGACGACCAAGAGACCCAGTACTTC. This gives the protein CATSPGQDDQETQYF. The V gene is TRBV24-1, the J gene TRBJ2-5, with 8 bases that match TRBD1. CDR1 is KGHDR and CDR2 is SFDVKD in the germline V gene. The trim removed 7 bases at V and 0 bases at J, leaving 6 bases unmatched. The CDR3 totals 15 residues.

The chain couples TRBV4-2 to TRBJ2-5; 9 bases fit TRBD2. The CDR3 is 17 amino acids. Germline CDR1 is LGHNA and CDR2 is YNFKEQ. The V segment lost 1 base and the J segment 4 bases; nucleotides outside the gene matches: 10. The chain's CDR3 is CASSQGFQELAGETQYF. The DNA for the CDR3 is TGTGCCAGCAGCCAAGGCTTTCAGGAACTAGCGGGAGAGACCCAGTACTTC.

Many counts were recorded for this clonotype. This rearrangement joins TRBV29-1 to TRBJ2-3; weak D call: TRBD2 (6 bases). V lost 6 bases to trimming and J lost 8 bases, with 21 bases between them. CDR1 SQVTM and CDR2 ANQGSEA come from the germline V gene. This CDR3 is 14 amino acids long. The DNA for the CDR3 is TGCAGCGTCCCCCCTAGCGACACCCAACCTACGCAGTATTTT. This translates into CSVPPSDTQPTQYF.

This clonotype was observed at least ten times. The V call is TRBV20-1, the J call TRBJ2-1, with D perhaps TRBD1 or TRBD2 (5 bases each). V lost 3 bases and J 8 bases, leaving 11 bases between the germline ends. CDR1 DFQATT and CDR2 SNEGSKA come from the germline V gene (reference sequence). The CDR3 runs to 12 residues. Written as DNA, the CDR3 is TGCAGTGCTAGGAGGGACGTCTATGAGCAGTTCTTC. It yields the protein CSARRDVYEQFF.

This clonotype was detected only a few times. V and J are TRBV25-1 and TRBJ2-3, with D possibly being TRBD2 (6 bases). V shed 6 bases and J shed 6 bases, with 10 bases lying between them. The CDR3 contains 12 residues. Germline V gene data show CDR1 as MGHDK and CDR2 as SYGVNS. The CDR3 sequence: CASRSEGDTQYF. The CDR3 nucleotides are TGTGCCAGCAGGTCGGAGGGGGATACGCAGTATTTT. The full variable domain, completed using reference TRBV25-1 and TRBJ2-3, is EADIYQTPRYLVIGTGKKITLECSQTMGHDKMYWYQQDPGMELHLIHYSYGVNSTEKGDLSSESTVSRIRTEHFPLTLESARPSHTSQYLCASRSEGDTQYFGPGTRLTVL.

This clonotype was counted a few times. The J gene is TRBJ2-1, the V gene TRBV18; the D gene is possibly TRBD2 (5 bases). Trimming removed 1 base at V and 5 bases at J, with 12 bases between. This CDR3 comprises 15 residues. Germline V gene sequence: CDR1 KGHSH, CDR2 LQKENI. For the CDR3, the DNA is TGTGCCAGCTCACCACGAAGGGAGTCCCACAATGAGCAGTTCTTC. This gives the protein CASSPRRESHNEQFF.

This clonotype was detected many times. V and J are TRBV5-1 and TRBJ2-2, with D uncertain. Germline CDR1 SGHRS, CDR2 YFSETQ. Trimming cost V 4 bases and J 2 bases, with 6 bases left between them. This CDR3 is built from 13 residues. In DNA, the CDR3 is TGCGCCAGCAGCGCCCCTAACACCGGGGAGCTGTTTTTT. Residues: CASSAPNTGELFF.

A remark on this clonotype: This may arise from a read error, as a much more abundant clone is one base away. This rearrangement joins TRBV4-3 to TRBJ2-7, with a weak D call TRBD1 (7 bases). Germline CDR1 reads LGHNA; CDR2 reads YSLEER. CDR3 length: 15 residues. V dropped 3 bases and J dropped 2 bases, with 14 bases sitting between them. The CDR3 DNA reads TGCGCCAGCAGCCACGGGGCAGGGGGGACCTACGAGCAGTACTTC. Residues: CASSHGAGGTYEQYF.

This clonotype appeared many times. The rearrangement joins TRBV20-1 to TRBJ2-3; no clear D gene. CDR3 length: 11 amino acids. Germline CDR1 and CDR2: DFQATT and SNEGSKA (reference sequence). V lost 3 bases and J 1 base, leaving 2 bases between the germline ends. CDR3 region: CSASGTDTQYF. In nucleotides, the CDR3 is TGCAGTGCTAGTGGCACAGATACGCAGTATTTT.

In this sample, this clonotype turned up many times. The chain's CDR3 is CSARGRTRNNEQFF. CDR3 bases: TGCAGTGCTAGAGGTCGGACTAGGAACAATGAGCAGTTCTTC. The chain couples TRBV20-1 to TRBJ2-1; TRBD2 matches at 7 bases. The CDR3 has 14 amino acids. Germline trimming cut 1 base from V and 5 bases from J; bases unmatched to any gene: 5. From germline, CDR1 is DFQATT and CDR2 SNEGSKA (reference sequence).

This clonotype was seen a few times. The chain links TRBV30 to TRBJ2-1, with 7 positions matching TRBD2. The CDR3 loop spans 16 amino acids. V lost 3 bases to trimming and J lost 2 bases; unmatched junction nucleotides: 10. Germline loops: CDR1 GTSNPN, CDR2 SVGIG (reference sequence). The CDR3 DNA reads TGTGCCTGGAGCGGAGGGAGGGCATACCCCTACAATGAGCAGTTCTTC. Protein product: CAWSGGRAYPYNEQFF.

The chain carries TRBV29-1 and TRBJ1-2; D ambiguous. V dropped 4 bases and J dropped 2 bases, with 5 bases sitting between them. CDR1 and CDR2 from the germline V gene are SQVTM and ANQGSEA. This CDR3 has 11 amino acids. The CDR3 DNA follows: TGCAGCGTTGCACAGAACTATGGCTACACCTTC. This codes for CSVAQNYGYTF.

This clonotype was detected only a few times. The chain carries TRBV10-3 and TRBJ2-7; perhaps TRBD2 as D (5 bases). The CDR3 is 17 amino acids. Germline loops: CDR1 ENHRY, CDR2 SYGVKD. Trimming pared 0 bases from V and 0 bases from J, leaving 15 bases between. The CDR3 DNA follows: TGTGCCATCAGTGAGTCGTCGAGCGGCAGGAGCTCCTACGAGCAGTACTTC. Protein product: CAISESSSGRSSYEQYF.

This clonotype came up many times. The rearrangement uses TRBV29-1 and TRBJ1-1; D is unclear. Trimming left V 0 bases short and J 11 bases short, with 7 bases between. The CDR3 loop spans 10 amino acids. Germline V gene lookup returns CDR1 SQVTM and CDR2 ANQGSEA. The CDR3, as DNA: TGCAGCGTTGAAGAGGTGGAGGCTTTCTTT. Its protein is CSVEEVEAFF.

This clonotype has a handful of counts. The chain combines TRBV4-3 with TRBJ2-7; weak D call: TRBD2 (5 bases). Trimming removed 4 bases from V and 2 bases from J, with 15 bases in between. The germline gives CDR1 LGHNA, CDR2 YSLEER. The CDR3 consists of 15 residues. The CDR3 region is CASSLRWTGTYEQYF. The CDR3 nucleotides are TGCGCCAGCAGCCTAAGATGGACGGGAACCTACGAGCAGTACTTC.

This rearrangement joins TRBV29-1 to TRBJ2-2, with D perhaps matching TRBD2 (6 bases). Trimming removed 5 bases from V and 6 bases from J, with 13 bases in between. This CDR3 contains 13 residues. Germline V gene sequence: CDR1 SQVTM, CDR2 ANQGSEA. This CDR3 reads CSVTSRRAGELFF. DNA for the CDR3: TGCAGCGTTACTAGCAGGCGGGCCGGGGAGCTGTTTTTT.

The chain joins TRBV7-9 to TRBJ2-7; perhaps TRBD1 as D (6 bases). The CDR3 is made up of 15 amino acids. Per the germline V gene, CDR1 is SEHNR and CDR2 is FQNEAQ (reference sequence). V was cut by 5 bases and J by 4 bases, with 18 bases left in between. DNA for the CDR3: TGTGCCAGCAGCGCGGCATCGGGACAAGTGTACGAGCAGTACTTC. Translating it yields CASSAASGQVYEQYF.

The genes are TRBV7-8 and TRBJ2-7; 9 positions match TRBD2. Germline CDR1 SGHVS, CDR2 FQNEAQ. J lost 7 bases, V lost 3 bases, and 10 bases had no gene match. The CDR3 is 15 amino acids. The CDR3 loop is CASSFSAGGPIEQYF. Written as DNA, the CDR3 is TGTGCCAGCAGCTTTTCCGCGGGAGGGCCTATAGAGCAGTACTTC.

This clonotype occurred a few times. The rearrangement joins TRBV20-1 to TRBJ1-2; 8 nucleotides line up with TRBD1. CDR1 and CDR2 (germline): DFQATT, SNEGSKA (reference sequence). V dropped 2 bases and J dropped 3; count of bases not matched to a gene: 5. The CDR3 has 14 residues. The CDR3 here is CSARSETGDYGYTF. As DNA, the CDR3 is TGCAGTGCTAGATCTGAGACAGGGGACTATGGCTACACCTTC.

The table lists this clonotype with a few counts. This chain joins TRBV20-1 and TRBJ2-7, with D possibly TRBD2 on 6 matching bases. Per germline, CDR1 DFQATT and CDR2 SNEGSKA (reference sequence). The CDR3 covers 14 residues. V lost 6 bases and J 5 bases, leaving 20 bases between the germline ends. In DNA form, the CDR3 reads TGCAGTGCCTCCCTGGGCGGGACGGTCGACGAGCAGTACTTC. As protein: CSASLGGTVDEQYF.

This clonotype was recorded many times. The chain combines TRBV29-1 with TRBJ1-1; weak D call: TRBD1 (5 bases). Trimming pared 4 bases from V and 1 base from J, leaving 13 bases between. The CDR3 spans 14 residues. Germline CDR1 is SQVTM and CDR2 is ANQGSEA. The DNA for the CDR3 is TGCAGCGTTGCCAAACAGGTGGGGAACACTGAAGCTTTCTTT. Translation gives CSVAKQVGNTEAFF.

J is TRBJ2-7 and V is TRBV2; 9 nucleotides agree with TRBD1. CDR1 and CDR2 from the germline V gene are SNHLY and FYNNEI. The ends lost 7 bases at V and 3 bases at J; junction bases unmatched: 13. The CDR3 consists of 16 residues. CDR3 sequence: CASKEVAGTGYYEQYF. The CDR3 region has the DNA TGTGCCAGCAAAGAGGTAGCCGGGACAGGGTACTACGAGCAGTACTTC. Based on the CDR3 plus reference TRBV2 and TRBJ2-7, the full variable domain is EPEVTQTPSHQVTQMGQEVILRCVPISNHLYFYWYRQILGQKVEFLVSFYNNEISEKSEIFDDQFSVERPDGSNFTLKIRSTKLEDSAMYFCASKEVAGTGYYEQYFGPGTRLTVT.

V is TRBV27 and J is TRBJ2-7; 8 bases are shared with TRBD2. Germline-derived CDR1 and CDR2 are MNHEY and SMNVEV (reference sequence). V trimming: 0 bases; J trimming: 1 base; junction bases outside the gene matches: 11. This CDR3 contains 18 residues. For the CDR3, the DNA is TGTGCCAGCAGTTTATCGATTGGCGGGGGGATGAGATCCTACGAGCAGTACTTC. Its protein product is CASSLSIGGGMRSYEQYF.